The T cell receptor (beta chain) under discussion was sequenced for a study of cytomegalovirus exposure and HLA in healthy donors. A multiplex PCR was run with 60 Vbeta primers and 13 Jbeta primers. TCRdb keeps only in-frame clones here, not all; method: immunoSEQ multiplex PCR. Among fewer than 250,000 clones listed, 60% to 80% were seen once. There are 18 residues in the CDR3. V lost 1 base to trimming and J lost 1 base; unmatched junction nucleotides: 5. Germline loops: CDR1 SGDLS, CDR2 YYNGEE. The rearrangement links TRBV9 to TRBJ2-6; 10 nucleotides agree with TRBD1. Material: PBMCs. This sequence was found in a man younger than 35 in good health and CMV-seronegative. The CDR3 DNA follows: TGTGCCAGCAGCGTATTCGGGACAGGGGCATCTGGGGCCAACGTCCTGACTTTC. Translation: CASSVFGTGASGANVLTF.